This TCR beta chain emerged from a study of CD8+CD57+ T cells in acquired aplastic anemia. General study results and limits: Fewer than 35 CD8+ CDR3 sequences occurred in both the patients and the controls.

This clonotype was seen once. Its antigen is unknown. Before being chosen for sequencing, patients had shown CD8+CD57+ cell expansion by flow cytometry. For CDR3 and TCR beta VDJ profiling, genomic DNA was the template used. One entry per CDR3 protein, called by TCRdb with MiXCR from the reads. The data hold approximately 100,000 distinct CDR3 sequences, with approximately 73% observed a single time. The receptor comes from a human donor with aplastic anemia. The sample was sorted CD4+, CD8+, or CD8+CD57+ T cells (not recorded which) from PBMCs.

The chain's CDR3 is CASSILTRQETQYF. The DNA of the CDR3 is TGTGCCAGCAGTATACTGACTAGACAAGAGACCCAGTACTTC. The chain joins TRBV2 to TRBJ2-5; the D gene is possibly TRBD2 (6 bases). Trimming shortened V by 5 bases and J by 2 bases, and 12 bases separated the two germline ends. This CDR3 spans 14 amino acids. Germline-derived CDR1 and CDR2 are SNHLY and FYNNEI.